The 18 T cell receptor beta chains in this list originate from one sample, sequenced in a study of blood T cell repertoires in COVID-19. Profiling relied on immunoSEQ multiplex PCR, and the TCRdb table lists in-frame clones only, not all of them. Of some 220,000 clones listed, about 88% are singletons. Sequences were obtained from PBMCs or T cells enriched from blood (not recorded which). The receptors were gathered from a woman aged 25 to 45 who had recovered from COVID-19.

The rearrangement uses TRBV4-3 and TRBJ1-5; D is ambiguous. V was pared by 0 bases and J by 7 bases, with 28 bases between. Germline CDR1 reads LGHNA; CDR2 reads YSLEER. This CDR3 comprises 20 residues. The CDR3 DNA is TGCGCCAGCAGCCAAGATTCTATGGGATTTTCCGGAGTCCGGAGGCAGCCCCAGCATTTT. Protein product: CASSQDSMGFSGVRRQPQHF.

This chain joins TRBV6-5 and TRBJ2-5, with TRBD1 as a possible D gene (6 bases). This CDR3 region has 13 residues. Looked up from germline, CDR1 is MNHEY and CDR2 is SVGAGI. The V end was cut by 4 bases, the J end by 4 bases, with 10 bases between. The CDR3 sequence is CASSSTGGETQYF. For the CDR3, the DNA is TGTGCCAGCAGTTCGACAGGTGGAGAGACCCAGTACTTC.

This clone has just a few counts. This rearrangement joins TRBV5-6 to TRBJ2-2; 12 nucleotides align to TRBD2. Germline values: CDR1 SGHDT, CDR2 YYEEEE. The CDR3 is 17 residues long. Germline trimming cut 0 bases from V and 2 bases from J; bases unmatched to any gene: 2. The CDR3 region is CASSLGLAGANTGELFF. The CDR3 DNA reads TGTGCCAGCAGCTTGGGACTAGCGGGGGCTAACACCGGGGAGCTGTTTTTT.

The chain employs TRBV24-1 and TRBJ2-2; the D gene is possibly TRBD2 (6 bases). The CDR3 is made up of 12 amino acids. Germline lookup yields CDR1 KGHDR and CDR2 SFDVKD. Trimming took off 9 bases at V and 6 bases at J, with 10 bases between the two ends. The CDR3 spells CATAGGAGELFF. The CDR3 DNA reads TGTGCCACCGCTGGAGGGGCCGGGGAGCTGTTTTTT.

There are a few counts of this clone. The CDR3 sequence: CASSWSTGRTGELFF. CDR3 coding DNA: TGTGCCAGCAGTTGGTCCACCGGGAGGACCGGGGAGCTGTTTTTT. The chain recombines TRBV6-2 or TRBV6-3 with TRBJ2-2; 7 bases are a match to TRBD2. Germline loops: CDR1 MNHEY, CDR2 SVGEGT. This CDR3 is built from 15 residues. The junction had 7 bases not matched to a gene; V was cut back by 4 bases and J by 5 bases.

The V gene is TRBV7-2, the J gene TRBJ2-4; the D gene is possibly TRBD2 (7 bases). There are 15 residues in the CDR3. Germline V gives CDR1 SGHTA, CDR2 FQGNSA. Trimming removed 1 base at V and 6 bases at J, with 13 bases between. CDR3: CASSLEAGAVNIQYF. The CDR3 nucleotides read TGTGCCAGCAGCTTAGAGGCGGGGGCGGTAAACATTCAGTACTTC.

V is TRBV5-1 and J is TRBJ1-2; 8 positions agree with TRBD1. The trim removed 5 bases at V and 1 base at J, leaving 10 bases unmatched. The CDR3 totals 16 residues. CDR1 and CDR2 from the germline V gene are SGHRS and YFSETQ. In nucleotides, the CDR3 is TGCGCCAGCAGTCCTATCGACAGGGGTAGTAACTATGGCTACACCTTC. Amino acid sequence: CASSPIDRGSNYGYTF. The variable domain in full, with the rest retrieved from reference TRBV5-1 and TRBJ1-2, is KAGVTQTPRYLIKTRGQQVTLSCSPISGHRSVSWYQQTPGQGLQFLFEYFSETQRNKGNFPGRFSGRQFSNSRSEMNVSTLELGDSALYLCASSPIDRGSNYGYTFGSGTRLTVV.

The V gene is TRBV25-1, the J gene TRBJ2-3, with D perhaps TRBD2 (5 bases). The V end lost 8 bases, the J end lost 0 bases, and 18 bases lay between the germline ends. Germline V gives CDR1 MGHDK, CDR2 SYGVNS. CDR3 length equals 16 residues. CDR3 sequence: CASGRGGGGSTDTQYF. The CDR3, as DNA: TGTGCCAGCGGCCGGGGTGGCGGAGGTAGCACAGATACGCAGTATTTT.

This chain links TRBV19 with TRBJ1-5; possible D gene TRBD1, 5 bases. CDR3 length equals 15 residues. The germline CDR1 and CDR2 sequences are LNHDA and SQIVND (reference sequence). Trimming took off 9 bases at V and 5 bases at J, with 20 bases between the two ends. The CDR3 DNA reads TGTGCCAGCACCGGAGGGGTGGGTCCGTATCAGCCCCAGCATTTT. Translated: CASTGGVGPYQPQHF.

This clone was recorded a few times. The genes are TRBV4-1 and TRBJ1-1; D is unclear. V lost 1 base to trimming and J lost 7 bases, with 13 bases between them. CDR3 size: 14 residues. The germline V gene encodes CDR1 MGHRA and CDR2 YSYEKL. CDR3 in DNA: TGCGCCAGCAGCCAAGGTGGTCTGTACTATGAAGCTTTCTTT. It encodes CASSQGGLYYEAFF.

The rearrangement uses TRBV10-3 and TRBJ1-5; 7 bases are a match to TRBD1. The germline V gene encodes CDR1 ENHRY and CDR2 SYGVKD. The CDR3 runs to 13 residues. J gave up 7 bases and V 6 bases, and 6 bases lay outside the gene matches. CDR3 residues: CAIRQGMAQPQHF. The DNA for the CDR3 is TGTGCCATCAGACAGGGGATGGCACAGCCCCAGCATTTT.

The chain recombines TRBV9 with TRBJ2-7, with D possibly TRBD1 on 6 matching bases. The V and J ends lost 9 bases and 0 bases respectively, with 19 bases between them. Germline loops: CDR1 SGDLS, CDR2 YYNGEE. The CDR3 covers 15 residues. The CDR3 bases are TGTGCCACAACAATGTCCCGGGACACCTCCTACGAGCAGTACTTC. It is translated as CATTMSRDTSYEQYF.

The V and J genes are TRBV7-3 and TRBJ1-1, with D perhaps matching TRBD1 (5 bases). V lost 6 bases and J lost 6, with 14 bases in between. Looked up from germline, CDR1 is SGHTA and CDR2 is FQGTGA. The CDR3 has 13 residues. This CDR3 reads CASSSSLGAEAFF. DNA for the CDR3: TGTGCCAGCAGTTCGTCTCTAGGGGCTGAAGCTTTCTTT.

The chain recombines TRBV4-2 with TRBJ1-6, with 7 bases aligning to TRBD1. The CDR3 sequence is 19 residues long. The V and J ends lost 4 bases and 6 bases, in that order; junction bases with no gene match: 18. Germline CDR1 LGHNA, CDR2 YNFKEQ. The CDR3: CASSPSTGASFLGNSPLHF. CDR3 sequence (DNA): TGTGCCAGCAGCCCCTCTACAGGGGCTAGTTTCCTGGGTAATTCACCCCTCCACTTT.

For this clone: Distinct nucleotide sequences in the sample also encode this CDR3. The chain is built from TRBV29-1 and TRBJ1-2; TRBD1 matches at 7 bases. CDR1 SQVTM and CDR2 ANQGSEA come from the germline V gene. The CDR3 runs to 12 residues. The V segment lost 6 bases and the J segment 3 bases; nucleotides outside the gene matches: 4. The CDR3 sequence is CSVGTGDYGYTF. CDR3 coding DNA: TGCAGCGTGGGTACAGGGGACTATGGCTACACCTTC.

The V gene is TRBV6-6, the J gene TRBJ2-3; TRBD2 aligns across 9 bases. The CDR3 covers 16 residues. Trimming at V came to 5 bases and at J to 6 bases, leaving 12 bases not matched to a gene. Germline V gene sequence: CDR1 MNHNY, CDR2 SVGAGI (reference sequence). The CDR3 region has the DNA TGTGCCAGCAGTCGAACGTTAGCGGGGGTGGGGGATACGCAGTATTTT. Protein: CASSRTLAGVGDTQYF.

This chain uses TRBV6-2 or TRBV6-3 with TRBJ2-7; D ambiguous. The germline V gene has CDR1 MNHEY and CDR2 SVGEGT. With 2 bases removed from V and 6 bases from J, the gap between germline ends came to 11 bases. The CDR3 totals 13 residues. The CDR3: CASSYREIAEQYF. The DNA for the CDR3 is TGTGCCAGCAGTTACCGCGAGATTGCCGAGCAGTACTTC.

The chain joins TRBV5-6 to TRBJ1-3; 10 bases fit TRBD1. The CDR3 extends over 16 amino acids. CDR1 and CDR2 (germline): SGHDT, YYEEEE. The trim removed 3 bases at V and 5 bases at J, leaving 8 bases unmatched. CDR3 protein: CASSSLGGQGRNTIYF. The CDR3 nucleotides read TGTGCCAGCAGCTCCCTAGGGGGACAGGGGCGAAACACCATATATTTT.